Following are 24 T cell receptor beta chains from one sample sequenced in a study of blood T cell repertoires in COVID-19. TCRdb's table, derived via immunoSEQ multiplex PCR, lists solely in-frame clones and lacks some. The data contain some 100,000 clones, around nine tenths of them singletons. Sequenced: peripheral blood. Source of these receptors: a man in his forties or fifties with COVID-19, enrolled during active disease.

A note on this clone: Germline and junction disagree at one end, which may indicate a read error. The rearrangement links TRBV6-6 to TRBJ1-2, with TRBD1 identical over 7 bases. Germline CDR1 reads MNHNY; CDR2 reads SVGAGI (reference sequence). The CDR3 has 11 residues. CDR3 region: CASIQGQQGDF. The CDR3 DNA reads as TGTGCCAGCATCCAGGGACAGCAAGGAGACTTC.

The chain recombines TRBV4-3 with TRBJ1-6, with unresolved D. Germline CDR1 is LGHNA and CDR2 is YSLEER. V dropped 0 bases and J dropped 5 bases, with 14 bases sitting between them. The CDR3 consists of 17 residues. The CDR3 bases are TGCGCCAGCAGCCAAGATCTTAAAGTTACTCATAATTCACCCCTCCACTTT. Translation gives CASSQDLKVTHNSPLHF.

On this clone itself: A clone one base away is much larger, so this may be a read error. The chain joins TRBV12-3 or TRBV12-4 to TRBJ1-2, with D tentatively TRBD1 (6 bases). The CDR3 has 12 residues. V lost 6 bases and J lost 4, with 9 bases in between. Here the CDR3 DNA reads TGTGCCAGCAGCTTACAGGGCTATGGCTACACCTTC. Its translation: CASSLQGYGYTF.

The CDR3 DNA reads as TGTGCCAGCAGCCCTGCGGGGGGCGCTTCCGGGGAGCTGTTTTTT. Translation gives CASSPAGGASGELFF. J is TRBJ2-2 and V is TRBV9; 8 bases agree with TRBD2. Germline V CDR1 and CDR2: SGDLS, YYNGEE. V shed 4 bases, J shed 6 bases, and the junction held 8 bases outside the gene matches. The CDR3 runs to 15 residues.

The chain uses TRBV29-1 and TRBJ2-2; D is perhaps TRBD1 (5 bases). Between the trimmed V and J ends, which lost 4 bases and 0 bases, there was a span of 9 bases. The germline V gene encodes CDR1 SQVTM and CDR2 ANQGSEA. The length of the CDR3 is 14 residues. The DNA for the CDR3 is TGCAGCGTTGGATGGACACCGAACACCGGGGAGCTGTTTTTT. Protein sequence: CSVGWTPNTGELFF.

V gene TRBV2 combines with J gene TRBJ2-7; TRBD1 matches at 8 bases. Germline loops: CDR1 SNHLY, CDR2 FYNNEI. V dropped 4 bases and J dropped 4; count of bases not matched to a gene: 0. This CDR3 is 12 amino acids long. CDR3 in amino acids: CASSGDRYEQYF. CDR3 bases: TGTGCCAGCAGTGGGGACAGGTACGAGCAGTACTTC.

This chain links TRBV11-2 with TRBJ1-4; D might be TRBD1 (6 bases). V lost 4 bases and J 7 bases, leaving 13 bases between the germline ends. From germline, CDR1 is SGHAT and CDR2 FQNNGV. The CDR3 covers 14 residues. In nucleotides, the CDR3 is TGTGCCAGCAGCTGGGGGCGCTTGAGTGAAAAACTGTTTTTT. Translated: CASSWGRLSEKLFF. The whole variable domain, remainder taken from reference TRBV11-2 and TRBJ1-4, is EAGVAQSPRYKIIEKRQSVAFWCNPISGHATLYWYQQILGQGPKLLIQFQNNGVVDDSQLPKDRFSAERLKGVDSTLKIQPAKLEDSAVYLCASSWGRLSEKLFFGSGTQLSVL.

The chain has TRBV5-1 and TRBJ1-1; D remains ambiguous. The CDR3 extends over 17 amino acids. The V gene's germline CDR1 is SGHRS and CDR2 YFSETQ. The germline V and J ends were trimmed by 4 bases and 0 bases, with 19 bases remaining between them. The CDR3, as DNA: TGCGCCAGCAGCCGACCTGCGGCGGAACCCATGAACACTGAAGCTTTCTTT. Protein sequence: CASSRPAAEPMNTEAFF.

A single count supports this clone. The chain links TRBV19 to TRBJ1-4, with D tentatively TRBD1 (6 bases). The CDR3 runs to 15 residues. Germline V CDR1 and CDR2: LNHDA, SQIVND (reference sequence). V lost 7 bases and J lost 4, with 16 bases in between. The CDR3 loop is CASTRQPGVNEKLFF. The CDR3 region has the DNA TGTGCCAGTACCCGCCAGCCAGGGGTTAATGAAAAACTGTTTTTT.

J is TRBJ1-2 and V is TRBV27; 7 positions match TRBD1. Germline loops: CDR1 MNHEY, CDR2 SMNVEV (reference sequence). CDR3 length: 13 amino acids. V lost 5 bases and J lost 2; bases outside the gene matches: 2. This CDR3 is CASSSRGNYGYTF. The CDR3 DNA follows: TGTGCCAGCAGTAGCAGGGGGAACTATGGCTACACCTTC.

The rearrangement links TRBV24-1 to TRBJ2-5, with TRBD2 matching over 11 bases. The CDR3 runs to 15 residues. Germline CDR1 is KGHDR and CDR2 is SFDVKD. Unmatched junction bases numbered 4, after V lost 2 bases and J lost 6 bases. CDR3 sequence (DNA): TGTGCCACCAGTGATTGGGCTAGCGGGGGGAAGACCCAGTACTTC. It encodes CATSDWASGGKTQYF.

The J gene is TRBJ2-7, the V gene TRBV7-2; a weak D match, TRBD2 (6 bases). CDR3 length: 15 residues. CDR1 and CDR2 (germline): SGHTA, FQGNSA. Trimming took off 10 bases at V and 0 bases at J, with 19 bases between the two ends. The CDR3 bases are TGTGCCACCCCCACGCCGGCGGGGCCCTCCTACGAGCAGTACTTC. It specifies CATPTPAGPSYEQYF.

The CDR3 nucleotides read TGTGCCAGTAGGACCACCGACAGAGGTCTGTCCGGAAAACTGTTTTTT. Protein: CASRTTDRGLSGKLFF. The chain has TRBV19 and TRBJ1-4; possibly TRBD1 for D (5 bases). The CDR3 has 16 residues. Germline V gene data show CDR1 as LNHDA and CDR2 as SQIVND (reference sequence). The germline V and J ends were trimmed by 6 bases and 10 bases, with 24 bases remaining between them.

This clone has a handful of counts. CDR3 protein: CASSLSGTLGGYTF. DNA of the CDR3: TGTGCCAGCAGCCTTAGCGGGACTTTGGGAGGCTACACCTTC. This chain connects TRBV21-1 to TRBJ1-2. TRBV21-1 corresponds to a pseudogene. This CDR3 comprises 14 residues.

The chain carries TRBV5-4 and TRBJ1-1; TRBD1 matches at 7 bases. V lost 4 bases, J lost 4 bases, and 7 bases stayed unmatched. The CDR3 extends over 14 amino acids. Germline CDR1 reads SGHNT; CDR2 reads YYREEE (reference sequence). The CDR3 loop reads CASSIGQVGTEAFF. DNA for the CDR3: TGTGCCAGCAGCATAGGACAGGTTGGCACTGAAGCTTTCTTT.

The chain links TRBV6-1 to TRBJ2-5; 10 nucleotides match TRBD1. The germline V gene encodes CDR1 MNHNS and CDR2 SASEGT. Trimming removed 2 bases from V and 6 bases from J; junction bases left unmatched: 12. This CDR3 spans 17 amino acids. The DNA of the CDR3 is TGTGCCAGCAGTGAACTATTGACAGGGGGCGCTCGAAAGACCCAGTACTTC. Amino acids: CASSELLTGGARKTQYF.

The chain joins TRBV19 to TRBJ2-7; a possible D gene is TRBD2 (6 bases). The CDR3 extends over 15 amino acids. Germline values: CDR1 LNHDA, CDR2 SQIVND (reference sequence). The V end was cut by 6 bases, the J end by 6 bases, with 21 bases between. CDR3 loop: CASSQGWDFTSEQYF. Written as DNA, the CDR3 is TGTGCCAGTAGCCAAGGTTGGGACTTCACCTCCGAGCAGTACTTC.

J is TRBJ1-5 and V is TRBV7-6; 7 bases agree with TRBD1. Looked up from germline, CDR1 is SGHVS and CDR2 is FNYEAQ. The CDR3 runs 16 residues. J lost 5 bases, V lost 1 base, and 8 bases had no gene match. The CDR3 sequence: CASSLGSWDRYQPQHF. CDR3 sequence (DNA): TGTGCCAGCAGCTTAGGTTCGTGGGACAGATATCAGCCCCAGCATTTT.

The chain joins TRBV6-5 to TRBJ2-7; D might be TRBD1 (6 bases). The CDR3 runs to 14 residues. Trimming took 7 bases from V and 5 from J, leaving 18 bases between them. CDR1 is MNHEY, CDR2 SVGAGI, per germline. In nucleotides, the CDR3 is TGTGCCAGCACCACAACAGGGTCGTACAACGAGCAGTACTTC. Its translation: CASTTTGSYNEQYF.

This sequence joins TRBV5-4 and TRBJ2-1, with D perhaps TRBD2 (5 bases). This CDR3 spans 14 amino acids. The ends were cut back, 3 bases at V and 1 base at J, with 8 bases in the middle. The germline V gene has CDR1 SGHNT and CDR2 YYREEE (reference sequence). The CDR3 sequence is CASSSTGSYNEQFF. The DNA for the CDR3 is TGTGCCAGCAGCTCTACGGGGTCCTACAATGAGCAGTTCTTC.

V is TRBV5-6 and J is TRBJ2-5; 8 bases fit TRBD1. J gave up 5 bases and V 0 bases, and 6 bases lay outside the gene matches. There are 15 residues in the CDR3. Germline loops: CDR1 SGHDT, CDR2 YYEEEE. CDR3 bases: TGTGCCAGCAGCTTGGCCCGGACAGGGCGGGAGACCCAGTACTTC. Translating it yields CASSLARTGRETQYF.

The rearrangement joins TRBV6-4 to TRBJ2-1, with 7 nucleotides matching TRBD1. Germline V gene lookup returns CDR1 MRHNA and CDR2 SNTAGT. This CDR3 comprises 15 residues. V lost 5 bases to trimming and J lost 3 bases; unmatched junction nucleotides: 7. The CDR3 nucleotides are TGTGCCAGCAGTCGTCAGGGGGAAGGCTACAATGAGCAGTTCTTC. Its translation is CASSRQGEGYNEQFF.

V is TRBV19 and J is TRBJ2-6; no definite D call. CDR1 is LNHDA, CDR2 SQIVND, per germline (reference sequence). The V gene lost 7 bases and the J gene lost 2 bases, with 18 bases spanning the gap. The CDR3 is 17 residues long. The CDR3 is CASNSLSLTAGANVLTF. In DNA, the CDR3 is TGTGCCAGTAACTCTCTTAGTCTTACCGCTGGGGCCAACGTCCTGACTTTC.

The chain combines TRBV18 with TRBJ1-1, with TRBD1 identical over 10 bases. V shed 0 bases, J shed 1 base, and the junction held 2 bases outside the gene matches. The CDR3 has 16 amino acids. Germline CDR1 reads KGHSH; CDR2 reads LQKENI. The CDR3 loop is CASSPPGQGRNTEAFF. In DNA, the CDR3 is TGTGCCAGCTCACCACCGGGACAGGGGAGGAACACTGAAGCTTTCTTT.